The following is a T cell receptor beta chain sequence with its context. The CDR3 consists of 15 residues. From germline, CDR1 is LNHDA and CDR2 SQIVND (reference sequence). The ends lost 6 bases at V and 3 bases at J; junction bases unmatched: 7. These data belong to a study of blood T cell repertoires in COVID-19. Study-wide background: Samples of COVID-19 (acute and convalescent) were obtained from the United States, Italy and Spain. Sample material is recorded as cDNA or gDNA derived from T cells, B-cell-depleted T cells, or PBMCs.

In the source study's methods: By means of reference gene primer amplification, nucleated cell counts were estimated. Generated by immunoSEQ multiplex PCR, the TCRdb table keeps only in-frame clones and is missing some. V, J and clone size derive from that table, while D and trimming were established from the DNA sequence. The data show 70,000 to 85,000 clones, approximately 78% seen once. The sequenced sample was peripheral blood. The sequence was collected from a man between 60 and 70 years old with acute or convalescent COVID-19. The chain couples TRBV19 to TRBJ1-5; 8 bases fit TRBD1. In DNA, the CDR3 is TGTGCCAGTAGGGCGGACAGGGCTAACAATCAGCCCCAGCATTTT. Translated, it gives CASRADRANNQPQHF.